This T cell receptor (beta chain) is drawn from a study of T cells after yellow fever vaccination. TCRdb analysed the 5' RACE reads with MiXCR anew, one entry per CDR3 protein. The sample includes around 31,000 distinct CDR3 sequences, roughly a tenth of them seen just once. V trimming: 3 bases; J trimming: 7 bases; junction bases outside the gene matches: 3. There are 15 residues in the CDR3. Germline V gene lookup returns CDR1 SGHRS and CDR2 YFSETQ. A word on this clonotype: A much larger clone lies one base from this, so it may be a read error.

Source: PBMCs, either bulk or a sorted T-cell subset (CD4+, CD8+, memory, or dextramer-sorted; not recorded which), taken roughly 14 days after the first yellow fever vaccination. The origin of this receptor is a man younger than 30 who received the YFV17D yellow fever vaccine. The V call is TRBV5-1, the J call TRBJ2-3, with TRBD2 matching 15 bases. The CDR3 protein is CASSSGTSGGYTQYF. CDR3 in DNA: TGCGCCAGCAGCTCGGGGACTAGCGGGGGGTATACGCAGTATTTT.